This TCR beta chain appears in the sequencing data of a study of shared clonotypes between healthy human individuals. On the study more broadly: Per donor, three plates held CD4 naive cells, three held CD4 memory, two held CD8 naive and one held CD8 memory.

In the sorted-subset replicate PCRs, 200 ng DNA, 25,000 to 35,000 T cell genomes, was used. How the authors handled the data: In the immunoSEQ data, sequences were junction-only and lacked quality scores, so filtering differed. Measured with immunoSEQ multiplex PCR; TCRdb has only the in-frame clones, and not every one. V and J calls and clone size follow that table, whereas D and trimming were derived from the DNA. The sample has some 2,100,000 clones, 95% seen once. The CDR3 has 13 amino acids. Trimming shortened V by 7 bases and J by 3 bases, and 12 bases separated the two germline ends. Germline lookup yields CDR1 GTSNPN and CDR2 SVGIG (reference sequence).

The chain joins TRBV30 to TRBJ1-4; D remains ambiguous. Sequences were obtained from naive CD4+ T cells sorted from blood. As to subset: CD45RA+ positively selected. This receptor was obtained from a man between 18 and 35 years old in good health. CDR3 protein: CASSQNPNEKLFF. The CDR3 DNA reads as TGTGCCTCATCCCAGAACCCTAATGAAAAACTGTTTTTT.